These T cell receptor beta chains were read from a single sample in a study of blood T cell repertoires in COVID-19. TCRdb keeps only in-frame clones here, not all; method: immunoSEQ multiplex PCR. This table holds 350,000 or so clones, approximately 89% found once. Material: peripheral blood. The receptors shown here come from a woman in her sixties with COVID-19, enrolled during active disease. Each CDR3 is given with its conserved first and last residue. The D gene is left open where the match is weak. Some rows have no size entry. The others give once, few or many, or a class for an expanded clone.

abundance	v_gene	d_gene	j_gene	CDR3aa	CDR3nt
.	TRBV18	TRBD1	TRBJ2-2	CASSQGQGDTGELFF	TGTGCCAGCTCCCAGGGACAGGGGGACACCGGGGAGCTGTTTTTT
few	TRBV19	TRBD1	TRBJ1-2	CASSPTGTGVAYGYTF	TGTGCCAGTAGTCCCACCGGGACAGGGGTCGCCTATGGCTACACCTTC
.	TRBV7-8	.	TRBJ1-6	CASSPFSQAYNSPLHF	TGTGCCAGCAGTCCTTTCAGTCAGGCATATAATTCACCCCTCCACTTT
.	TRBV4-1	TRBD1	TRBJ1-2	CASSQDGGTGGARGYTF	TGCGCCAGCAGCCAAGATGGGGGGACAGGGGGCGCCCGGGGCTACACCTTC
.	TRBV7-2	TRBD1	TRBJ1-3	CASRFTGAGGNTIYF	TGTGCCAGCAGATTCACAGGGGCGGGGGGAAACACCATATATTTT
.	TRBV11-2	.	TRBJ1-3	CASTPDRVSGNTIYF	TGTGCCAGCACCCCAGATCGGGTCTCTGGAAACACCATATATTTT
.	TRBV5-1	.	TRBJ1-2	CASSNLPGNYGYTF	TGCGCCAGCAGCAACCTCCCAGGAAACTATGGCTACACCTTC
.	TRBV4-1	TRBD1	TRBJ1-5	CASSRRDREIQPQHF	TGCGCCAGCAGCCGCCGGGACAGGGAAATTCAGCCCCAGCATTTT
.	TRBV28	.	TRBJ1-2	CASSYITGTYGYTF	TGTGCCAGCAGTTATATAACAGGGACCTATGGCTACACCTTC
.	TRBV12-3/TRBV12-4	.	TRBJ1-2	CASSLFQGASYTF	TGTGCCAGCAGTTTATTTCAAGGGGCGAGCTACACCTTC
.	TRBV6-5	TRBD2	TRBJ2-5	CASSYAGLAQETQYF	TGTGCCAGCAGTTACGCGGGACTAGCTCAAGAGACCCAGTACTTC
.	TRBV6-1	TRBD1	TRBJ1-5	CASSEGQGVRQPQHF	TGTGCCAGCAGTGAGGGGCAGGGGGTACGGCAGCCCCAGCATTTT
.	TRBV15	.	TRBJ1-2	CATSARPGYGYTF	TGTGCCACCAGCGCCCGACCGGGATATGGCTACACCTTC
.	TRBV28	.	TRBJ1-2	CASAGQTLRGYTF	TGTGCCAGCGCAGGACAGACCCTTCGGGGCTACACCTTC
once	TRBV7-2	.	TRBJ1-3	CASSLGTGFSGNTIYF	TGTGCCAGCAGCTTAGGAACAGGGTTTTCTGGAAACACCATATATTTT
.	TRBV5-1	.	TRBJ2-2	CASSFGRGANTGELFF	TGCGCCAGCAGCTTCGGACGGGGAGCGAACACCGGAGAGCTGTTTTTT
.	TRBV7-9	TRBD1	TRBJ1-5	CASSSTGIRNQPQHF	TGTGCCAGCAGCTCGACAGGGATCCGGAATCAGCCCCAGCATTTT
.	TRBV5-6	TRBD1	TRBJ2-7	CASSLGQGVYEQYF	TGTGCCAGCAGCTTGGGACAGGGGGTCTACGAGCAGTACTTC
.	TRBV24-1	TRBD1	TRBJ2-1	CATSDPGQGLDNEQFF	TGTGCCACCAGTGATCCGGGACAGGGGCTCGACAATGAGCAGTTCTTC
.	TRBV12-3/TRBV12-4	.	TRBJ1-1	CASRTGFTEAFF	TGTGCCAGCAGAACAGGGTTCACTGAAGCTTTCTTT
.	TRBV7-2	.	TRBJ1-1	CASSSLPGLNTEAFF	TGTGCCAGCAGCTCTTTGCCAGGGTTGAACACTGAAGCTTTCTTT
.	TRBV2	.	TRBJ2-7	CAASSQGLMYEQYF	TGTGCCGCATCAAGTCAGGGGTTGATGTACGAGCAGTACTTC
.	TRBV11-2	.	TRBJ1-1	CASSLDWGVNTEAFF	TGTGCCAGCAGCTTAGATTGGGGAGTGAACACTGAAGCTTTCTTT
.	TRBV3-1/TRBV3-2	.	TRBJ1-1	CASSLGLRNTEAFF	TGTGCCAGCAGCCTGGGACTGAGGAACACTGAAGCTTTCTTT
.	TRBV19	.	TRBJ2-6	CASSPTGTGANVLTF	TGTGCCAGTAGTCCAACAGGGACTGGGGCCAACGTCCTGACTTTC
.	TRBV19	TRBD1	TRBJ1-3	CASRRQGSSGNTIYF	TGTGCCAGTAGGCGACAGGGGAGCTCTGGAAACACCATATATTTT
.	TRBV6-4	.	TRBJ1-1	CASSLSGGNTEAFF	TGTGCCAGCAGTCTCTCAGGTGGGAACACTGAAGCTTTCTTT
.	TRBV24-1	TRBD1	TRBJ2-1	CATSDETGGRNEQFF	TGTGCCACCAGTGACGAAACAGGGGGACGCAATGAGCAGTTCTTC
.	TRBV6-5	.	TRBJ2-2	CASGETTGYTGELFF	TGTGCCAGCGGGGAAACAACAGGGTACACCGGGGAGCTGTTTTTT
.	TRBV10-3	.	TRBJ1-6	CAISGDRINSPLHF	TGTGCCATCAGTGGCGACAGGATTAATTCACCCCTCCACTTT
.	TRBV7-8	TRBD2	TRBJ2-5	CASKRGGETQYF	TGTGCCAGCAAGCGCGGGGGAGAGACCCAGTACTTC
.	TRBV5-1	.	TRBJ1-1	CASSQSQGNTEAFF	TGCGCCAGCAGCCAAAGCCAGGGGAACACTGAAGCTTTCTTT
.	TRBV7-3	.	TRBJ1-1	CASSLSMNTEAFF	TGTGCCAGCAGCCTATCAATGAACACTGAAGCTTTCTTT
.	TRBV9	TRBD1	TRBJ1-6	CASSSRTGGADSPLHF	TGTGCCAGCAGCTCCAGGACAGGGGGCGCGGATTCACCCCTCCACTTT
.	TRBV20-1	.	TRBJ2-1	CSASIGLSSSGEQFF	TGCAGTGCTAGTATCGGTCTCTCCTCCTCAGGTGAGCAGTTCTTC
.	TRBV18	.	TRBJ2-5	CASSPPTGLQETQYF	TGTGCCAGCTCACCCCCTACAGGGCTCCAAGAGACCCAGTACTTC
.	TRBV7-9	TRBD2	TRBJ2-1	CASSLYGGGVSYNEQFF	TGTGCCAGCAGCTTATACGGCGGGGGGGTCTCCTACAATGAGCAGTTCTTC
.	TRBV5-1	TRBD1	TRBJ1-1	CASSLDVRGTEAFF	TGCGCCAGCAGCTTGGACGTCAGGGGGACTGAAGCTTTCTTT
.	TRBV19	TRBD1	TRBJ2-1	CASSIIFGTELYNEQFF	TGTGCCAGTAGTATCATCTTTGGGACAGAACTCTACAATGAGCAGTTCTTC
.	TRBV9	.	TRBJ1-2	CASSARDHLGYGYTF	TGTGCCAGCAGCGCGCGGGACCACTTGGGGTATGGCTACACCTTC
.	TRBV25-1	.	TRBJ1-5	CASSDHEQGPQHF	TGTGCCAGCAGTGACCATGAGCAGGGGCCCCAGCATTTT
.	TRBV5-1	.	TRBJ1-3	CASSPGVYSGNTIYF	TGCGCCAGCAGCCCCGGGGTATACTCTGGAAACACCATATATTTT
once	TRBV18	.	TRBJ1-2	CASSPPTGGYTF	TGTGCCAGCTCACCACCGACAGGTGGCTACACCTTC
.	TRBV6-5	TRBD1	TRBJ1-2	CASSYGTGGAVGYTF	TGTGCCAGCAGTTACGGGACAGGGGGCGCCGTGGGCTACACCTTC
.	TRBV5-6	TRBD1	TRBJ1-2	CASSLYTGTGNYGYTF	TGTGCCAGCAGCTTGTATACCGGGACAGGGAACTATGGCTACACCTTC
.	TRBV4-2	TRBD2	TRBJ2-1	CASSPLGSGAINEQFF	TGTGCCAGCAGCCCTCTCGGGAGCGGGGCGATTAATGAGCAGTTCTTC
.	TRBV2	TRBD1	TRBJ1-6	CASRAQGVVNSPLHF	TGTGCCAGCAGGGCACAGGGGGTAGTAAATTCACCCCTCCACTTT
.	TRBV7-2	TRBD1	TRBJ1-2	CASSTRQGANYGYTF	TGTGCCAGCAGCACTCGACAGGGGGCGAACTATGGCTACACCTTC
few	TRBV5-4	TRBD1	TRBJ2-5	CASSPSPGQGGETQYF	TGTGCCAGCAGCCCGAGTCCGGGACAGGGAGGGGAGACCCAGTACTTC
.	TRBV15	TRBD1	TRBJ1-5	CATSRDVPLTGGAESNQPQHF	TGTGCCACCAGCAGAGATGTGCCCCTTACAGGGGGCGCGGAAAGCAATCAGCCCCAGCATTTT
.	TRBV27	.	TRBJ1-2	CASSFVQDRLGRRGYTF	TGTGCCAGCAGTTTCGTCCAGGACAGATTGGGCAGACGCGGCTACACCTTC
.	TRBV11-2	TRBD2	TRBJ2-3	CASSRGTTLKTDTQYF	TGTGCCAGCAGCAGAGGGACTACCCTCAAGACAGATACGCAGTATTTT
.	TRBV18	.	TRBJ2-1	CASSPQFRYNEQFF	TGTGCCAGCTCACCACAATTCAGGTACAATGAGCAGTTCTTC
.	TRBV19	.	TRBJ1-3	CASTPQGSSGNTIYF	TGTGCCAGTACTCCTCAGGGTAGCTCTGGAAACACCATATATTTT
few	TRBV4-2	TRBD2	TRBJ2-7	CASSQDSGGTSYEQYF	TGTGCCAGCAGCCAGGACAGCGGGGGGACCTCCTACGAGCAGTACTTC